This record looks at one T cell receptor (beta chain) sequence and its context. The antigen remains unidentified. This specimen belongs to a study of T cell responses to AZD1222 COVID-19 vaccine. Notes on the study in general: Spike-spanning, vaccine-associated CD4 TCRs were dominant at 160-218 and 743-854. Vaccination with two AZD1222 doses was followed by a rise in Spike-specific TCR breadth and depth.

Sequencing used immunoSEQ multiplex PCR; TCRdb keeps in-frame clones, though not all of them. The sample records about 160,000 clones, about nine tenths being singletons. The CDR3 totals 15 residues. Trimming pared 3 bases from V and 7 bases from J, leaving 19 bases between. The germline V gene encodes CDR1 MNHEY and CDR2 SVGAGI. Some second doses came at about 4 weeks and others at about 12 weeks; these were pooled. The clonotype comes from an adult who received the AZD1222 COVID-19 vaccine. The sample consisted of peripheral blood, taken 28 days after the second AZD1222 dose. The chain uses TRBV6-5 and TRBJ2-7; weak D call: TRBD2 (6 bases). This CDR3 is CASSYSRLGTGEQYF. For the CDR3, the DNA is TGTGCCAGCAGTTATTCCCGACTAGGCACGGGGGAGCAGTACTTC.